This paragraph covers one TCR beta chain sequence. This sample was included in a study of blood T cell repertoires in COVID-19. CDR1 and CDR2 (germline): MDHEN, SYDVKM. The CDR3 length is 13 residues. V shed 9 bases and J shed 9 bases, with 15 bases lying between them. Sequenced by immunoSEQ multiplex PCR; TCRdb stores in-frame clones only, minus some. The data contain approximately 170,000 clones, around nine tenths of them singletons. Sequenced: peripheral blood. The source of this sequence is a man between 18 and 29 years old with active or convalescent COVID-19. V is TRBV28 and J is TRBJ1-6; D not certain. CDR3 DNA: TGTGCCAGTAGGAACACGGAGGCTTCACCCCTCCACTTT. It translates to CASRNTEASPLHF.